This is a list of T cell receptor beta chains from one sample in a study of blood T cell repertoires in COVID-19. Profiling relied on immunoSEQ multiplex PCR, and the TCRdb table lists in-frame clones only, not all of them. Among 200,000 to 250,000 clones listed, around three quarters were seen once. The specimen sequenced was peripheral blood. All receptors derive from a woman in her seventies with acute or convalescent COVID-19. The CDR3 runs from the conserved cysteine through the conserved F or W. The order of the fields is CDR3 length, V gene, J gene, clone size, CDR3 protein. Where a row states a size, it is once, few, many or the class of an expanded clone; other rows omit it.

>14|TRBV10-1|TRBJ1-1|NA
CARPPGQGRTEAFF
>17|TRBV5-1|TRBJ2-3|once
CASSLGLSGGAADTQYF
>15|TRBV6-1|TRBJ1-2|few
CASSEGTGALYGYTF
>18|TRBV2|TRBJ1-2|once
CASSGGRGRSPGSYGYTF
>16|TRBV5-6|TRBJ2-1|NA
CASSLAGEGTYNEQFF
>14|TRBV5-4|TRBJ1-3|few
CASSPDLEGNTIYF
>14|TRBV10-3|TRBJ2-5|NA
CAIMPGGGEETQYF
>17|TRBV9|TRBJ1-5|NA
CASSPGDGSLYNQPQHF
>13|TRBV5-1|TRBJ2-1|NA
CASSADTYNEQFF
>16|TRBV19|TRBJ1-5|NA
CASSIAGQGENQPQHF
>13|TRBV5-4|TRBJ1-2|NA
CASSLGGEYGYTF
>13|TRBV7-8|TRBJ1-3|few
CASSLYPGNTIYF
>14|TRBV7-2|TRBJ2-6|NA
CATTRGSGANVLTF
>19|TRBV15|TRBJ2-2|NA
CATSRDRVQGGGYTGELFF